A selection of T cell receptor beta chains follows, all from one sample in a study of breast tumors, draining lymph nodes, adjacent tissues. TCRdb recomputed calls from the multiplex PCR reads with MiXCR, one row per CDR3 protein. The table lists over 60,000 distinct CDR3 sequences, roughly 59% of them singletons. The material sequenced was breast tumor tissue. Receptor source: a female donor with breast cancer. Some clones in this sample may be carry-over from other donors' samples. Both conserved end residues are part of each CDR3. Fields, in order: J gene, V gene, D gene, clone size, CDR3 protein, CDR3 DNA. A D gene is named only where the DNA matches it firmly. A clone size is listed for some rows: how often the clone was seen (once, few, many), or a class if it is expanded.

j_gene: TRBJ2-5
v_gene: TRBV20-1
d_gene: TRBD2
abundance: NA
CDR3aa: CSALGGRETPYF
CDR3nt: TGCAGTGCTCTTGGAGGGCGGGAGACCCCATACTTC

j_gene: TRBJ2-3
v_gene: TRBV7-2
d_gene: TRBD2
abundance: NA
CDR3aa: CASSPQLAAADTQYF
CDR3nt: TGTGCCAGCAGTCCGCAGCTAGCGGCGGCAGATACGCAGTATTTT

j_gene: TRBJ2-1
v_gene: TRBV5-1
d_gene: TRBD1
abundance: NA
CDR3aa: CAGSPLGQGFYNEQFF
CDR3nt: TGCGCCGGCAGCCCTCTAGGACAGGGGTTTTACAATGAGCAGTTCTTC

j_gene: TRBJ1-2
v_gene: TRBV4-2
d_gene: NA
abundance: few
CDR3aa: CASSQSAGVGYTF
CDR3nt: TGTGCCAGCAGCCAATCCGCAGGGGTTGGCTACACCTTC

j_gene: TRBJ2-3
v_gene: TRBV20-1
d_gene: NA
abundance: NA
CDR3aa: CGARWEGAGDSPFTDTQYF
CDR3nt: TGCGGTGCTAGATGGGAGGGCGCAGGGGACTCTCCTTTCACAGATACGCAGTATTTT

j_gene: TRBJ2-3
v_gene: TRBV5-1
d_gene: NA
abundance: NA
CDR3aa: CASSLDRADTQYF
CDR3nt: TGCGCCAGCAGCTTGGACAGGGCAGATACGCAGTATTTT

j_gene: TRBJ1-5
v_gene: TRBV14
d_gene: NA
abundance: NA
CDR3aa: CASSQDWGGGRGQPQHF
CDR3nt: TGTGCCAGCAGCCAAGATTGGGGTGGGGGAAGGGGTCAGCCCCAGCATTTT

j_gene: TRBJ1-5
v_gene: TRBV7-2
d_gene: NA
abundance: many
CDR3aa: CASSLDSEFYSNQPQHF
CDR3nt: TGTGCCAGCAGCTTAGATTCGGAGTTTTATAGCAATCAGCCCCAGCATTTT

j_gene: TRBJ1-5
v_gene: TRBV6-5
d_gene: NA
abundance: NA
CDR3aa: CASSHYPKGSNQPQHF
CDR3nt: TGTGCCAGCAGTCACTATCCGAAAGGGAGCAATCAGCCCCAGCATTTT

j_gene: TRBJ1-2
v_gene: TRBV7-6
d_gene: NA
abundance: NA
CDR3aa: CASSSTSSGTSYGYTF
CDR3nt: TGTGCCAGCAGCTCAACCTCATCCGGGACCAGCTATGGCTACACCTTC

j_gene: TRBJ1-2
v_gene: TRBV5-1
d_gene: NA
abundance: NA
CDR3aa: CASSRSQGTIYGYTF
CDR3nt: TGCGCCAGCAGCCGGTCCCAGGGGACGATCTATGGCTACACCTTC

j_gene: TRBJ2-7
v_gene: TRBV20-1
d_gene: TRBD1
abundance: NA
CDR3aa: CSASQVGGTGSYEQYF
CDR3nt: TGCAGTGCTAGTCAAGTCGGGGGGACAGGGTCCTACGAGCAGTACTTC

j_gene: TRBJ1-6
v_gene: TRBV19
d_gene: NA
abundance: NA
CDR3aa: CASSYLEWAESALHF
CDR3nt: TGTGCCAGTAGCTACCTAGAGTGGGCGGAATCAGCCCTCCACTTT

j_gene: TRBJ2-1
v_gene: TRBV19
d_gene: TRBD2
abundance: few
CDR3aa: CASSPGLAGSEQFF
CDR3nt: TGTGCCAGTAGTCCGGGACTAGCGGGGAGTGAGCAGTTCTTC

j_gene: TRBJ2-6
v_gene: TRBV3-1
d_gene: NA
abundance: NA
CDR3aa: CASGRQGGGANTEAF
CDR3nt: TGTGCCAGCGGGCGACAGGGCGGAGGGGCGAACACTGAAGCTTTC

j_gene: TRBJ2-7
v_gene: TRBV20-1
d_gene: NA
abundance: once
CDR3aa: CSAKEGLPYEQYF
CDR3nt: TGCAGTGCTAAAGAGGGACTCCCCTACGAGCAGTACTTC

j_gene: TRBJ2-2
v_gene: TRBV7-2
d_gene: TRBD2
abundance: NA
CDR3aa: CASSLGLAGGNTGELFF
CDR3nt: TGTGCCAGCAGCTTGGGACTAGCGGGAGGTAACACCGGGGAGCTGTTTTTT

j_gene: TRBJ2-3
v_gene: TRBV6-5
d_gene: TRBD2
abundance: NA
CDR3aa: CASSSLAGGTTDTQYF
CDR3nt: TGTGCCAGCAGTTCCCTAGCGGGGGGTACAACAGATACGCAGTATTTT

j_gene: TRBJ1-6
v_gene: TRBV12-5
d_gene: TRBD1
abundance: NA
CDR3aa: CASGLQGMSNSPLHF
CDR3nt: TGTGCTAGTGGTTTACAGGGGATGTCTAATTCACCCCTCCACTTT

j_gene: TRBJ1-4
v_gene: TRBV9
d_gene: TRBD1
abundance: NA
CDR3aa: CASSALTGSGKLFF
CDR3nt: TGTGCCAGCAGCGCCCTGACAGGGTCGGGAAAACTGTTTTTT

j_gene: TRBJ1-1
v_gene: TRBV29-1
d_gene: NA
abundance: many
CDR3aa: CSGMNTEAFF
CDR3nt: TGCAGCGGGATGAACACTGAAGCTTTCTTT

j_gene: TRBJ1-4
v_gene: TRBV20-1
d_gene: NA
abundance: NA
CDR3aa: CSARRATNEKLFF
CDR3nt: TGCAGTGCTCGACGGGCAACTAATGAAAAACTGTTTTTT

j_gene: TRBJ2-2
v_gene: TRBV28
d_gene: NA
abundance: NA
CDR3aa: CASSLYNRPTGELFF
CDR3nt: TGTGCCAGCAGTTTATATAACCGGCCGACCGGGGAGCTGTTTTTT

j_gene: TRBJ2-7
v_gene: TRBV2
d_gene: NA
abundance: many
CDR3aa: CASSEHRDIDEQYF
CDR3nt: TGTGCCAGCAGTGAACACCGGGACATCGACGAGCAGTACTTC

j_gene: TRBJ2-3
v_gene: TRBV11-2
d_gene: NA
abundance: many
CDR3aa: CASSLSGDTDTQYF
CDR3nt: TGTGCCAGCAGCTTATCAGGGGACACAGATACGCAGTATTTT

j_gene: TRBJ2-7
v_gene: TRBV6-2/TRBV6-3
d_gene: TRBD2
abundance: many
CDR3aa: CASSYSTSGNEQYF
CDR3nt: TGTGCCAGCAGTTACTCCACTAGCGGGAACGAGCAGTACTTC

j_gene: TRBJ2-6
v_gene: TRBV7-2
d_gene: NA
abundance: many
CDR3aa: CASSFGTRGANVLTF
CDR3nt: TGTGCCAGCAGCTTTGGGACTCGGGGGGCCAACGTCCTGACTTTC

j_gene: TRBJ1-2
v_gene: TRBV2
d_gene: NA
abundance: NA
CDR3aa: CASSDRFYTF
CDR3nt: TGTGCCAGCAGTGACAGGTTCTACACCTTC

j_gene: TRBJ1-2
v_gene: TRBV19
d_gene: TRBD1
abundance: NA
CDR3aa: CASAEDRGIRDYGYTF
CDR3nt: TGTGCCAGTGCTGAGGACAGGGGTATAAGGGACTATGGCTACACCTTC

j_gene: TRBJ1-4
v_gene: TRBV19
d_gene: TRBD1
abundance: NA
CDR3aa: CASRTGAAEKLFF
CDR3nt: TGTGCCAGCCGGACAGGGGCGGCGGAAAAACTGTTTTTT

j_gene: TRBJ2-3
v_gene: TRBV12-3/TRBV12-4
d_gene: NA
abundance: many
CDR3aa: CASSPGAGTQYF
CDR3nt: TGTGCCAGCAGTCCGGGGGCAGGTACGCAGTATTTT

j_gene: TRBJ1-6
v_gene: TRBV20-1
d_gene: NA
abundance: few
CDR3aa: CSARKGLVPDSPLHF
CDR3nt: TGCAGTGCTAGGAAGGGGCTCGTTCCGGATTCACCCCTCCACTTT

j_gene: TRBJ1-3
v_gene: TRBV7-2
d_gene: NA
abundance: many
CDR3aa: CASSLGGAGGNTIYF
CDR3nt: TGTGCCAGCAGCTTAGGTGGGGCAGGTGGAAACACCATATATTTT

j_gene: TRBJ1-3
v_gene: TRBV2
d_gene: TRBD1
abundance: NA
CDR3aa: CASSATGTGRNTIYF
CDR3nt: TGTGCCAGCAGTGCCACCGGGACAGGGAGAAACACCATATATTTT

j_gene: TRBJ2-3
v_gene: TRBV11-2
d_gene: NA
abundance: many
CDR3aa: CASSLNADTQYF
CDR3nt: TGTGCCAGCAGCTTAAACGCAGATACGCAGTATTTT

j_gene: TRBJ2-3
v_gene: TRBV5-1
d_gene: NA
abundance: many
CDR3aa: CASSSSAVTDTQYF
CDR3nt: TGCGCCAGCAGCTCGTCGGCAGTAACAGATACGCAGTATTTT

j_gene: TRBJ1-5
v_gene: TRBV29-1
d_gene: NA
abundance: NA
CDR3aa: CSVLDGSNQPQHF
CDR3nt: TGCAGCGTTCTAGACGGTAGCAATCAGCCCCAGCATTTT

j_gene: TRBJ2-7
v_gene: TRBV19
d_gene: TRBD2
abundance: NA
CDR3aa: CAKHLGTSGRFSYEQYF
CDR3nt: TGTGCCAAGCACCTGGGGACTAGCGGGAGGTTCTCCTACGAGCAGTACTTC

j_gene: TRBJ1-3
v_gene: TRBV6-1
d_gene: TRBD1
abundance: once
CDR3aa: CASSQGTASSGNTIYF
CDR3nt: TGTGCCAGCAGTCAGGGGACAGCCAGCTCTGGAAACACCATATATTTT

j_gene: TRBJ2-1
v_gene: TRBV24-1
d_gene: TRBD1
abundance: NA
CDR3aa: CATSDYRGNEQFF
CDR3nt: TGTGCCACCAGTGACTACAGGGGGAATGAGCAGTTCTTC

j_gene: TRBJ2-7
v_gene: TRBV18
d_gene: TRBD1
abundance: NA
CDR3aa: CASSPSGQHHEQYF
CDR3nt: TGTGCCAGCTCACCATCGGGACAGCACCACGAGCAGTACTTC

j_gene: TRBJ1-5
v_gene: TRBV13
d_gene: NA
abundance: NA
CDR3aa: CASSEDGQPQHF
CDR3nt: TGTGCCAGCAGTGAGGATGGCCAGCCCCAGCATTTT

j_gene: TRBJ1-5
v_gene: TRBV7-2
d_gene: NA
abundance: NA
CDR3aa: CASSVDREGNQPQHF
CDR3nt: TGTGCCAGCAGCGTAGACAGAGAAGGCAATCAGCCCCAGCATTTT

j_gene: TRBJ2-5
v_gene: TRBV15
d_gene: TRBD2
abundance: NA
CDR3aa: CATSRGGGGGGGEPQETQYF
CDR3nt: TGTGCCACCAGCAGAGGTGGGGGGGGGGGGGGGGGGGAGCCCCAAGAGACCCAGTACTTC

j_gene: TRBJ2-7
v_gene: TRBV9
d_gene: NA
abundance: NA
CDR3aa: CHSASPGSGGYEQYF
CDR3nt: TGTCACAGTGCTAGTCCCGGGTCCGGAGGGTACGAGCAGTACTTC

j_gene: TRBJ2-3
v_gene: TRBV20-1
d_gene: NA
abundance: NA
CDR3aa: CSGGPTDTQYF
CDR3nt: TGCAGCGGGGGTCCGACAGATACGCAGTATTTT

j_gene: TRBJ1-2
v_gene: TRBV19
d_gene: TRBD1
abundance: NA
CDR3aa: CASSVRQGLYGYTF
CDR3nt: TGTGCCAGTAGTGTCCGACAGGGGCTCTATGGCTACACCTTC